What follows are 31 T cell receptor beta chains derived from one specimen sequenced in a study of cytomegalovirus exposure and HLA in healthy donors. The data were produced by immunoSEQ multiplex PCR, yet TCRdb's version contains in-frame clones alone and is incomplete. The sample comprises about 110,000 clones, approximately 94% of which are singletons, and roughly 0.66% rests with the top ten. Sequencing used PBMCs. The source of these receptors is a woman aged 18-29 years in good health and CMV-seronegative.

The CDR3 nucleotides read TGCGCCAGCAGCCCGGGACAGGGGGCTAGTGGCTACACCTTC. Translated: CASSPGQGASGYTF. The chain combines TRBV4-1 with TRBJ1-2; TRBD1 aligns across 12 bases. V lost 4 bases to trimming and J lost 7 bases; unmatched junction nucleotides: 4. This CDR3 has 14 amino acids. Germline-derived CDR1 and CDR2 are MGHRA and YSYEKL.

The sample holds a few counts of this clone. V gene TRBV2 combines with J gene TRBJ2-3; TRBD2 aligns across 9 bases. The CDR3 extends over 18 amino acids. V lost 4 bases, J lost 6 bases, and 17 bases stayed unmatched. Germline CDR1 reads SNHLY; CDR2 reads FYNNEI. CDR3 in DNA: TGTGCCAGCAGTGTGTGGCTAGCGGGGAGCCACATATCGGATACGCAGTATTTT. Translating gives CASSVWLAGSHISDTQYF. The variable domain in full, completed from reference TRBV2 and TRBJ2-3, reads EPEVTQTPSHQVTQMGQEVILRCVPISNHLYFYWYRQILGQKVEFLVSFYNNEISEKSEIFDDQFSVERPDGSNFTLKIRSTKLEDSAMYFCASSVWLAGSHISDTQYFGPGTRLTVL.

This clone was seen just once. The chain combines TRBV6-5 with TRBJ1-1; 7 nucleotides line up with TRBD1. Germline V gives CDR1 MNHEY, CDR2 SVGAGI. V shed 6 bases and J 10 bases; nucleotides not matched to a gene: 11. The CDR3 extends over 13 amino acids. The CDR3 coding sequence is TGTGCCAGCAGCGCAACAGGGGACGAATTAGCTTTCTTT. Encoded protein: CASSATGDELAFF.

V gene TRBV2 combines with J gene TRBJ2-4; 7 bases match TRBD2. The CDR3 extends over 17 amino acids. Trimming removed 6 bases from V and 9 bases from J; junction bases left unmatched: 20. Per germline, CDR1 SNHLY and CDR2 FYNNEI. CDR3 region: CASSGGSGLGSGGIQYF. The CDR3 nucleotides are TGTGCCAGCAGCGGGGGGTCAGGGTTGGGATCTGGGGGCATTCAGTACTTC.

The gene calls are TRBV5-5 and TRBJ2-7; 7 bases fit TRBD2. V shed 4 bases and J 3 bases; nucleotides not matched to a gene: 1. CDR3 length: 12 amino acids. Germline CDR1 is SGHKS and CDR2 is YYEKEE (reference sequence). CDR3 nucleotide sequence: TGTGCCAGCAGCCCGGGGGGCTACGAGCAGTACTTC. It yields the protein CASSPGGYEQYF.

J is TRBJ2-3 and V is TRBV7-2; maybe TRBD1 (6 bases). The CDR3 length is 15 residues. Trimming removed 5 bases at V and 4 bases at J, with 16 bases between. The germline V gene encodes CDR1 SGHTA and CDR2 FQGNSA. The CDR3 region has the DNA TGTGCCAGCAGCCAGCTACAGGGAATCCCAGATACGCAGTATTTT. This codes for CASSQLQGIPDTQYF.

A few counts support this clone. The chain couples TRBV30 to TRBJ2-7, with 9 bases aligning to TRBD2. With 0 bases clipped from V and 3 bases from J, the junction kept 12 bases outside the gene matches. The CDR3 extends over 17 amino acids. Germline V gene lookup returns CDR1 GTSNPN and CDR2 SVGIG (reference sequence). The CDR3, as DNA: TGTGCCTGGAGTGTCGGCCTTCTAGCGGGGTCACACTACGAGCAGTACTTC. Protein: CAWSVGLLAGSHYEQYF.

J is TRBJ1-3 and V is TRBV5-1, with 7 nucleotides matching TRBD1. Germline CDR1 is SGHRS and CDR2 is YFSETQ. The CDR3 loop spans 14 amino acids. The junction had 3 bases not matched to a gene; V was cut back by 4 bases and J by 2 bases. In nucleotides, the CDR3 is TGCGCCAGCAGCCCCGGGACAGCTGGAAACACCATATATTTT. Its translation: CASSPGTAGNTIYF.

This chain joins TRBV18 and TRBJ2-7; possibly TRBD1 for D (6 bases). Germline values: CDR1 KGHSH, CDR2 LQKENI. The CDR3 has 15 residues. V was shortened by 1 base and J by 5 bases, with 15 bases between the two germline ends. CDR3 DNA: TGTGCCAGCTCACCACTGGGTGGGGGCGGCCACGAGCAGTACTTC. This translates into CASSPLGGGGHEQYF.

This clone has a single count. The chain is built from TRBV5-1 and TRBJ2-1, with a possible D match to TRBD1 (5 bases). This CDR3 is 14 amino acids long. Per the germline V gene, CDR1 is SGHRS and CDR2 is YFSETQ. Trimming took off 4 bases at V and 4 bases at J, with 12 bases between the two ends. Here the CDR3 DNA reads TGCGCCAGCAGCCTGGGTTACAGGTACAATGAGCAGTTCTTC. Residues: CASSLGYRYNEQFF.

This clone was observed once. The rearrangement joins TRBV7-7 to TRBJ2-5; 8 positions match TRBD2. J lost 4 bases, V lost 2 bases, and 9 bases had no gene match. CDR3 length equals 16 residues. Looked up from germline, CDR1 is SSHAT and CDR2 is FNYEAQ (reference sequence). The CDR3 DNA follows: TGTGCCAGCAGCTTAATCGGGGGGGCCGGGAGAGAGACCCAGTACTTC. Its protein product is CASSLIGGAGRETQYF. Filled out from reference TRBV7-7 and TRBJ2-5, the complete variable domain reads GAGVSQSPRYKVTKRGQDVTLRCDPISSHATLYWYQQALGQGPEFLTYFNYEAQPDKSGLPSDRFSAERPEGSISTLTIQRTEQRDSAMYRCASSLIGGAGRETQYFGPGTRLLVL.

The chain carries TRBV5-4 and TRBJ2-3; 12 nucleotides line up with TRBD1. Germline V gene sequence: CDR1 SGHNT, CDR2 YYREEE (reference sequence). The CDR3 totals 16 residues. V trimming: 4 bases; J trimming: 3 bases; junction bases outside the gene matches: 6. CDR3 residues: CASSTRDRGRTDTQYF. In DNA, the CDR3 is TGTGCCAGCAGCACCCGGGACAGGGGGCGAACAGATACGCAGTATTTT. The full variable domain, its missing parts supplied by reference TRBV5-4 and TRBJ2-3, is ETGVTQSPTHLIKTRGQQVTLRCSSQSGHNTVSWYQQALGQGPQFIFQYYREEENGRGNFPPRFSGLQFPNYSSELNVNALELDDSALYLCASSTRDRGRTDTQYFGPGTRLTVL.

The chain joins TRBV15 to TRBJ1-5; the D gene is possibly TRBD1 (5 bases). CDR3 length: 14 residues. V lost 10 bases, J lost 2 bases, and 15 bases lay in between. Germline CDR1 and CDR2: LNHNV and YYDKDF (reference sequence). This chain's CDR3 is CAIQSEGGNQPQHF. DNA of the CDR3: TGTGCCATACAATCAGAAGGGGGCAATCAGCCCCAGCATTTT.

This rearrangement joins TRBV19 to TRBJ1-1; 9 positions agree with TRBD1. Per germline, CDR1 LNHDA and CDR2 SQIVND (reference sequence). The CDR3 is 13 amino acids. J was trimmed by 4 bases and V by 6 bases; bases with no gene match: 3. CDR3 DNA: TGTGCCAGTAGGAAGGACAGGGGCACTGAAGCTTTCTTT. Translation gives CASRKDRGTEAFF.

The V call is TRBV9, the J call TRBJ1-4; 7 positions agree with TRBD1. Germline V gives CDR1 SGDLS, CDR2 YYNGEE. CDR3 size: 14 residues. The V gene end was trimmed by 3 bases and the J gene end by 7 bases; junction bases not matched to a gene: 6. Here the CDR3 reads CASSAPGQSEKLFF. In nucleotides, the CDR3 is TGTGCCAGCAGCGCTCCGGGACAGTCTGAAAAACTGTTTTTT.

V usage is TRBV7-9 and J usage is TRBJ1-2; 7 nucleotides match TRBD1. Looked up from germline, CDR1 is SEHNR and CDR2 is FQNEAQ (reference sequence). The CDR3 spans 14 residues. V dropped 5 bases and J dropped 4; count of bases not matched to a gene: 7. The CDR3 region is CASSTGQTTYGYTF. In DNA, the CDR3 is TGTGCCAGCAGCACGGGACAGACTACCTATGGCTACACCTTC.

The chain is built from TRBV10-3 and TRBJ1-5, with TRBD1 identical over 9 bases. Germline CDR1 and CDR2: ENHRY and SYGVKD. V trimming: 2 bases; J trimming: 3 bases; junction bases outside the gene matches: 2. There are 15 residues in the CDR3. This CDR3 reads CAISEDRGINQPQHF. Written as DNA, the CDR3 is TGTGCCATCAGTGAGGACAGGGGGATCAATCAGCCCCAGCATTTT.

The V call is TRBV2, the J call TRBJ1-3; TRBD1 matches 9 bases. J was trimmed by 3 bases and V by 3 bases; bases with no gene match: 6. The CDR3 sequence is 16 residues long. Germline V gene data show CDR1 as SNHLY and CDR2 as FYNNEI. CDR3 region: CASSEWSTGGGNTIYF. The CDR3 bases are TGTGCCAGCAGTGAGTGGTCGACAGGGGGTGGAAACACCATATATTTT.

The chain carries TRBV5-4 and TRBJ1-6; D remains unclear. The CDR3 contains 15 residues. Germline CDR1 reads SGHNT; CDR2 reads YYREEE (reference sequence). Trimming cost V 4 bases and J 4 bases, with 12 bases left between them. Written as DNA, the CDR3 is TGTGCCAGCAGCGACTACAAGGTGTATAATTCACCCCTCCACTTT. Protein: CASSDYKVYNSPLHF.

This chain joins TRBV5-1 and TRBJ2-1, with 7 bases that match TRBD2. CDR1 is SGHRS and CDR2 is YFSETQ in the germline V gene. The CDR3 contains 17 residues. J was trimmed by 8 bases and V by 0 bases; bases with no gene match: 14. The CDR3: CASSLDQRGGYRDEQFF. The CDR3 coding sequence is TGCGCCAGCAGCTTGGATCAGCGGGGAGGGTATAGGGATGAGCAGTTCTTC.

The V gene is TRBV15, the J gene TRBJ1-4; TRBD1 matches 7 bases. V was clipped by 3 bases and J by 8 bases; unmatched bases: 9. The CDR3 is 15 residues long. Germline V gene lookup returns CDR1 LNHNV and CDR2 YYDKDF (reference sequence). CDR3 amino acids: CATSSEGGGQEKLFF. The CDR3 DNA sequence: TGTGCCACCAGCAGTGAAGGGGGCGGTCAGGAAAAACTGTTTTTT.

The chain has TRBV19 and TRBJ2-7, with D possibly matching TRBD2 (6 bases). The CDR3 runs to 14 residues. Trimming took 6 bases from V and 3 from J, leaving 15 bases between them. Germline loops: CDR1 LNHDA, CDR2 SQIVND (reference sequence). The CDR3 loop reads CASRLRDGGYEQYF. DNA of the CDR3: TGTGCCAGTAGGCTGCGGGACGGGGGCTACGAGCAGTACTTC.

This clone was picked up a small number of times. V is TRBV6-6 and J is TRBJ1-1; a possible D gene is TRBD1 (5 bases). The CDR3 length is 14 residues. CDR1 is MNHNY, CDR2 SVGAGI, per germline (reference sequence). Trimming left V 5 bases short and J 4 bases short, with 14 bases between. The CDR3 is CASSAQDWRTEAFF. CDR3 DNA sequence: TGTGCCAGCAGTGCACAGGATTGGCGCACTGAAGCTTTCTTT.

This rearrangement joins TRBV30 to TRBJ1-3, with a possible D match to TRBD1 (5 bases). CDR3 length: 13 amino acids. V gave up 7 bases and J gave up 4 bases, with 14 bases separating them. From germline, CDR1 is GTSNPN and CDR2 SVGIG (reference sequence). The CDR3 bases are TGTGCCTTGGAACAGGTTCGGGGAAACACCATATATTTT. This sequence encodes CALEQVRGNTIYF.

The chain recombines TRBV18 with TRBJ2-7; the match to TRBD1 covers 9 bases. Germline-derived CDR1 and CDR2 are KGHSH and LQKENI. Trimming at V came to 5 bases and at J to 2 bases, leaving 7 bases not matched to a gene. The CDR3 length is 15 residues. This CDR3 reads CASSEDRGHTYEQYF. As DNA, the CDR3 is TGTGCCAGCTCAGAGGACAGGGGACACACCTACGAGCAGTACTTC.

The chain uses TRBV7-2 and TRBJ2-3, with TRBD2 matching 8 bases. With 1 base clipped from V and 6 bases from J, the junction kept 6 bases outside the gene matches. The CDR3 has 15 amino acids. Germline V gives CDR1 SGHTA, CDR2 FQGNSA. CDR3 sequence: CASSLGGGQGDTQYF. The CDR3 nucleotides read TGTGCCAGCAGCTTAGGCGGGGGGCAGGGGGATACGCAGTATTTT.

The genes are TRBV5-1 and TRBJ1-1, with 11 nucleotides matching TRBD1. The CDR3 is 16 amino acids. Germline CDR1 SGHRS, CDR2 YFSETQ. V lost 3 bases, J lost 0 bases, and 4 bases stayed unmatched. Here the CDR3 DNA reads TGCGCCAGCAGCTGGACAGGGGGCCGCATGAACACTGAAGCTTTCTTT. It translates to CASSWTGGRMNTEAFF.

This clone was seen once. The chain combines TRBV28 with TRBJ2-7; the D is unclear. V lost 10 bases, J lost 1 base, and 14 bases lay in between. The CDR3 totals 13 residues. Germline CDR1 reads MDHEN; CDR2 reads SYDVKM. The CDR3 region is CATIEVGSYEQYF. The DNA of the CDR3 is TGTGCCACCATTGAGGTAGGATCCTACGAGCAGTACTTC.

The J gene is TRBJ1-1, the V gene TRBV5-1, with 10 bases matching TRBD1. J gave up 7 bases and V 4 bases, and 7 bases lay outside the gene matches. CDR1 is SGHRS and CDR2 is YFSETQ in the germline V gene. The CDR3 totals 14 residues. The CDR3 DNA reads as TGCGCCAGCAGCCAAGACAGGGGGCCGGTTGAAGCTTTCTTT. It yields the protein CASSQDRGPVEAFF.

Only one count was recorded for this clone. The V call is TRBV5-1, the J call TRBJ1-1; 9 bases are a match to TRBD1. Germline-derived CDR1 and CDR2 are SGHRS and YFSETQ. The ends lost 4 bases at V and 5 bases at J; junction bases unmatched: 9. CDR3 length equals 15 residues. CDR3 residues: CASSPGTGSVTEAFF. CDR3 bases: TGCGCCAGCAGCCCTGGGACAGGGAGTGTGACTGAAGCTTTCTTT.

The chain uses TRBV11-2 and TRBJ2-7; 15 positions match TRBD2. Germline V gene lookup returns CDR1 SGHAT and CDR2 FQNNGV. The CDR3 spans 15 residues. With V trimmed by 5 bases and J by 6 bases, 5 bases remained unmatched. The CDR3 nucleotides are TGTGCCAGCAGCAGGACTAGCGGGGGGGCCCTCGAGCAGTACTTC. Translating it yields CASSRTSGGALEQYF.